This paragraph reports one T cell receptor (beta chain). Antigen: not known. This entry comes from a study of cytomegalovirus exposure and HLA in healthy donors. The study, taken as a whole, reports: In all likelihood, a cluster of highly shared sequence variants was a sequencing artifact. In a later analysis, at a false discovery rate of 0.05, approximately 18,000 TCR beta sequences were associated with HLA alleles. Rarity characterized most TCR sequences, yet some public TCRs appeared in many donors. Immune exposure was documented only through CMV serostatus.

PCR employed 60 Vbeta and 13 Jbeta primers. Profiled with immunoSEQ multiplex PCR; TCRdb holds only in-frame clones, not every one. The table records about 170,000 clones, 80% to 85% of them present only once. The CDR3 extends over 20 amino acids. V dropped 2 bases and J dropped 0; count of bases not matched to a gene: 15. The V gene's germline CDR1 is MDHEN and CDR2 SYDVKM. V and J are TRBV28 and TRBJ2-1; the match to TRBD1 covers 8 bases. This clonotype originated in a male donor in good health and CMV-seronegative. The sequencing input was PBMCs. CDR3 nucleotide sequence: TGTGCCAGCAGTTTACGAGCCGGGACAGGTGCCGTAGCCTCCTACAATGAGCAGTTCTTC. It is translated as CASSLRAGTGAVASYNEQFF.